This T cell receptor beta chain was sequenced for a study of blood T cells in healthy people across ages. Study outcomes and limitations: Higher naive T cell percentage went strongly together with higher TCR beta diversity.

A few counts support this clonotype. Its specificity is not known. Through a sample-barcoded 5' primer and a J-beta primer mix, a second PCR was run for roughly 6 to 11 cycles. TCRdb re-analysed the 5' RACE reads in MiXCR, keeping a single row per CDR3 protein. The profile covers about 1.6 million distinct CDR3 sequences, with 30% to 35% appearing a single time and about 11% taken by the ten largest. From germline, CDR1 is WSHSY and CDR2 SAAADI. V was pared by 1 base and J by 0 bases, with 12 bases between. The length of the CDR3 is 16 residues. Each donor gave approximately 9.1 milliliters of peripheral blood.

The V gene is TRBV10-2, the J gene TRBJ2-5; D is ambiguous. The source of this sequence is a woman in her twenties or thirties in good health. What was sequenced was blood. The CDR3 region is CASSEWRNRYQETQYF. The CDR3 region has the DNA TGCGCCAGCAGTGAGTGGAGAAACCGGTACCAAGAGACCCAGTACTTC.